The 14 T cell receptor beta chains reported below all come from one sample, sequenced in a study of blood T cell repertoires in COVID-19. Measured with immunoSEQ multiplex PCR; TCRdb has only the in-frame clones, and not every one. The table lists under 130,000 clones, over 75% of them singletons. Input material: peripheral blood. These receptors came from a man in his fifties with acute or convalescent COVID-19.

The chain employs TRBV27 and TRBJ2-5; TRBD1 is a possible D gene (5 bases). The germline V and J ends were trimmed by 5 bases and 9 bases, with 10 bases remaining between them. Germline V gives CDR1 MNHEY, CDR2 SMNVEV (reference sequence). The CDR3 totals 11 residues. The CDR3 region is CASSIQGAQYF. CDR3 in DNA: TGTGCCAGCAGTATACAAGGGGCCCAGTACTTC.

V usage is TRBV6-5 and J usage is TRBJ2-1; D may be TRBD2 (5 bases). Germline values: CDR1 MNHEY, CDR2 SVGAGI. With 8 bases removed from V and 1 base from J, the gap between germline ends came to 12 bases. This CDR3 has 14 residues. The CDR3 coding sequence is TGTGCCAGCTGGTTCGGGGTATCCTACAATGAGCAGTTCTTC. Its protein product is CASWFGVSYNEQFF.

The chain has TRBV9 and TRBJ2-2; TRBD1 matches 8 bases. The germline CDR1 and CDR2 sequences are SGDLS and YYNGEE. The ends lost 3 bases at V and 5 bases at J; junction bases unmatched: 9. CDR3 length: 16 amino acids. CDR3 nucleotide sequence: TGTGCCAGCAGCGAGAGGAGCAGGGGGCTGACCGGGGAGCTGTTTTTT. Protein product: CASSERSRGLTGELFF.

The chain joins TRBV20-1 to TRBJ2-7; TRBD2 matches 9 bases. Germline V lookup: CDR1 DFQATT, CDR2 SNEGSKA (reference sequence). J was trimmed by 3 bases and V by 3 bases; bases with no gene match: 6. CDR3 length equals 14 residues. CDR3 amino acids: CSASDRGRGYEQYF. CDR3 bases: TGCAGTGCTAGTGATCGCGGGAGGGGCTACGAGCAGTACTTC.

The rearrangement links TRBV11-3 to TRBJ1-3; 7 bases map to TRBD1. The CDR3 sequence is 14 residues long. Germline V CDR1 and CDR2: SGHNT, YENEEA. The J segment lost 0 bases and the V segment lost 6 bases, leaving 2 bases of the junction unmatched. The CDR3 DNA reads as TGTGCCAGCAGGTCAGGGGGCTCTGGAAACACCATATATTTT. Amino acids: CASRSGGSGNTIYF.

The chain carries TRBV6-5 and TRBJ2-7; 7 bases are a match to TRBD2. The V gene's germline CDR1 is MNHEY and CDR2 SVGAGI. CDR3 length: 15 residues. The junction had 9 bases not matched to a gene; V was cut back by 7 bases and J by 0 bases. In DNA, the CDR3 is TGTGCCAGCATATCGTCTGGCGGGAGCTCCTACGAGCAGTACTTC. It codes for CASISSGGSSYEQYF.

There are a few counts of this clone. The chain carries TRBV27 and TRBJ1-4; D gene unclear. Germline V gives CDR1 MNHEY, CDR2 SMNVEV (reference sequence). This CDR3 has 14 residues. V was trimmed by 7 bases and J by 4 bases, leaving 13 bases between them. DNA for the CDR3: TGTGCCAGCAAATCAGGTGTCAATAATGAAAAACTGTTTTTT. Protein: CASKSGVNNEKLFF.

The genes are TRBV27 and TRBJ2-1; the D gene is possibly TRBD2 (5 bases). The CDR3 length is 15 residues. The V gene lost 6 bases and the J gene lost 7 bases, with 19 bases spanning the gap. From germline, CDR1 is MNHEY and CDR2 SMNVEV (reference sequence). The CDR3 is CASSLTAPSGNEQFF. The CDR3 DNA reads as TGTGCCAGCAGCCTGACGGCCCCCTCGGGGAATGAGCAGTTCTTC.

The chain joins TRBV19 to TRBJ1-5; TRBD1 matches at 8 bases. The trim removed 0 bases at V and 6 bases at J, leaving 7 bases unmatched. Germline V gives CDR1 LNHDA, CDR2 SQIVND (reference sequence). This CDR3 is built from 16 residues. The CDR3 loop reads CASSIEPQGAGQPQHF. The CDR3 DNA reads TGTGCCAGTAGTATAGAACCCCAGGGGGCGGGTCAGCCCCAGCATTTT.

The gene calls are TRBV4-1 and TRBJ2-2; possible D gene TRBD2, 5 bases. Germline CDR1 MGHRA, CDR2 YSYEKL. Trimming removed 1 base at V and 2 bases at J, with 11 bases between. This CDR3 contains 16 residues. The chain's CDR3 is CASSQVGSFNTGELFF. The CDR3 DNA reads TGCGCCAGCAGCCAAGTAGGGAGTTTTAACACCGGGGAGCTGTTTTTT.

This chain links TRBV25-1 with TRBJ1-4, with D perhaps TRBD1 (5 bases). Germline V gives CDR1 MGHDK, CDR2 SYGVNS. Trimming took 4 bases from V and 0 from J, leaving 15 bases between them. This CDR3 comprises 17 residues. CDR3 amino acids: CASSVSGRGATNEKLFF. The CDR3 DNA is TGTGCCAGCAGTGTGTCAGGGCGGGGGGCAACTAATGAAAAACTGTTTTTT.

This clone was counted a single time. V gene TRBV19 combines with J gene TRBJ1-2; D perhaps matches TRBD1 (6 bases). This CDR3 is built from 12 residues. Between the trimmed V and J ends, which lost 8 bases and 7 bases, there was a span of 14 bases. From germline, CDR1 is LNHDA and CDR2 SQIVND (reference sequence). The CDR3 reads CASYLRQVGYTF. DNA of the CDR3: TGTGCCAGTTACCTCCGACAGGTTGGCTACACCTTC.

The chain has TRBV7-6 and TRBJ2-5, with TRBD2 identical over 9 bases. Germline-derived CDR1 and CDR2 are SGHVS and FNYEAQ. V was pared by 5 bases and J by 5 bases, with 6 bases of the junction left unmatched. CDR3 length: 14 residues. CDR3 in amino acids: CASSRGLAEETQYF. The CDR3 nucleotides are TGTGCCAGCAGCAGGGGACTAGCCGAGGAGACCCAGTACTTC.

The rearrangement joins TRBV2 to TRBJ1-4, with TRBD1 matching 7 bases. The CDR3 covers 14 residues. Germline V gene data show CDR1 as SNHLY and CDR2 as FYNNEI. V was pared by 6 bases and J by 6 bases, with 7 bases of the junction left unmatched. CDR3 loop: CASRRGPLDEKLFF. The CDR3 DNA reads as TGTGCCAGCAGGAGGGGGCCGCTGGATGAAAAACTGTTTTTT.